This TCR beta chain comes out of a study of blood T cell repertoires in COVID-19. Per germline, CDR1 MNHNS and CDR2 SASEGT. The ends were cut back, 0 bases at V and 2 bases at J, with 8 bases in the middle. The CDR3 covers 15 residues. Sequencing was performed with immunoSEQ multiplex PCR; in TCRdb, only in-frame clones are kept and a portion is missing. The sample lists around 260,000 clones, around 89% occurring once. The sequenced sample consisted of peripheral blood. The chain uses TRBV6-1 and TRBJ1-3, with no clear D. The clonotype originates from a man aged 55 to 69 who had recovered from COVID-19. CDR3 loop: CASSEAVSPGNTIYF. CDR3 nucleotide sequence: TGTGCCAGCAGTGAAGCCGTCAGTCCTGGAAACACCATATATTTT.